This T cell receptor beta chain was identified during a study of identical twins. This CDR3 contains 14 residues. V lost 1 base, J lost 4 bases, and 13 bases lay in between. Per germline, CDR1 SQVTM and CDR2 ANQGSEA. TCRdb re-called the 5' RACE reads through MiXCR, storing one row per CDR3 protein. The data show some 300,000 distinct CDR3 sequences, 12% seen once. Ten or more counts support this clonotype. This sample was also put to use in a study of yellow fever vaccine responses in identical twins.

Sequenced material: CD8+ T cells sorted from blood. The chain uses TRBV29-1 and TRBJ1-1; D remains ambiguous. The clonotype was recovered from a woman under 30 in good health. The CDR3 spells CSVEGDGFGTEAFF. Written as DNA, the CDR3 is TGCAGCGTTGAAGGAGACGGGTTTGGCACTGAAGCTTTCTTT.